A selection of T cell receptor beta chains follows, all from one sample in a study of T cell changes during pregnancy in multiple sclerosis. The repertoire was sequenced with immunoSEQ multiplex PCR; TCRdb's copy has only in-frame clones and lacks some. The sample holds 40,000 or so clones, 88% seen once. Sequences were derived from CD8+ T cells from peripheral blood mononuclear cells, sampled in the first trimester of pregnancy. The source of these receptors is a female donor with multiple sclerosis, enrolled in a pregnancy study. Both conserved end residues are part of each CDR3. The order of the fields is D gene, clone size, CDR3 length, J gene, V gene, CDR3 DNA, CDR3 protein. A D gene is named only where the DNA matches it firmly. Rows give clone size only sometimes, using once, few, many, or a class for an expanded clone.

TRBD1 | - | 17 | TRBJ2-2 | TRBV19 | TGTGCCAGTAGCTCTGGGACAGACCTAATTTACACCGGGGAGCTGTTTTTT | CASSSGTDLIYTGELFF
TRBD1 | - | 19 | TRBJ1-2 | TRBV5-6 | TGTGCCAGCAGCTATGAGATCTATGGACAGGGGTCGGATAACTATGGCTACACCTTC | CASSYEIYGQGSDNYGYTF
TRBD1 | - | 14 | TRBJ1-6 | TRBV7-6 | TGTGCCAGCAGCCGGGGACAGGAGAACTCACCCCTCCACTTT | CASSRGQENSPLHF
TRBD1 | once | 14 | TRBJ1-6 | TRBV5-4 | TGTGCCAGCAGCCACCGGGACAGGGGTTCACCCCTCCACTTT | CASSHRDRGSPLHF
- | - | 13 | TRBJ1-2 | TRBV14 | TGTGCCAGCAGCCAAGCGGGAAACTATGGCTACACCTTC | CASSQAGNYGYTF
- | - | 14 | TRBJ1-1 | TRBV6-1 | TGTGCCAGCAGTGAATCGGGGGGTTGGACTGAAGCTTTCTTT | CASSESGGWTEAFF
- | many | 14 | TRBJ2-7 | TRBV7-8 | TGTGCCAGCAGCTTAGGTCAGGGTCTCCACGAGCAGTACTTC | CASSLGQGLHEQYF
TRBD1 | once | 12 | TRBJ2-5 | TRBV10-3 | TGTGCCATCAGTGCGACAGGGCCTCCCCAGTACTTC | CAISATGPPQYF
TRBD1 | - | 16 | TRBJ1-1 | TRBV2 | TGTGCCAGCAGTTTCAACCCGGGACAGATGAACACTGAAGCTTTCTTT | CASSFNPGQMNTEAFF
TRBD1 | - | 15 | TRBJ1-6 | TRBV6-6 | TGTGCCAGCAGCCACACAGACAGGGTTGGATCACCCCTCCACTTT | CASSHTDRVGSPLHF
TRBD1 | - | 14 | TRBJ1-6 | TRBV6-4 | TGTGCCAGCAGTCCGGGACAGGAGGGATCACCCCTCCACTTT | CASSPGQEGSPLHF
TRBD2 | many | 17 | TRBJ2-3 | TRBV4-2 | TGTGCCAGCAGCCAAGAACTCGCTAGCGGGGGTACAGATACGCAGTATTTT | CASSQELASGGTDTQYF
TRBD2 | - | 15 | TRBJ2-7 | TRBV9 | TGTGCCAGCAGCGAGACTAGCGGGGGTCCGATAGAGCAGTACTTC | CASSETSGGPIEQYF
- | - | 15 | TRBJ2-6 | TRBV6-5 | TGTGCCAGCAGTTTCGACAGGTCCGGGGCCAACGTCCTGACTTTC | CASSFDRSGANVLTF
TRBD1 | - | 15 | TRBJ1-5 | TRBV19 | TGTGCCAGTAGTATAAGAGGGGGCGGAGATCAGCCCCAGCATTTT | CASSIRGGGDQPQHF
- | few | 14 | TRBJ2-1 | TRBV5-6 | TGTGCCAGCAGCTTGAAGAGGGATTGGAATGAGCAGTTCTTC | CASSLKRDWNEQFF
TRBD1 | - | 15 | TRBJ1-3 | TRBV4-3 | TGCGCCAGCAGCCAAGAAGGGGGCACTGGAAACACCATATATTTT | CASSQEGGTGNTIYF
- | once | 16 | TRBJ1-5 | TRBV15 | TGTGCCACCAGCAGAGATCGGGGGGGGATAAGCCAGCCCCAGCATTTT | CATSRDRGGISQPQHF
TRBD1 | - | 16 | TRBJ1-1 | TRBV6-6 | TGTGCCAGCAGTTACCCAAGACAGGGGTGGGACACTGAAGCTTTCTTT | CASSYPRQGWDTEAFF
- | once | 13 | TRBJ1-5 | TRBV7-8 | TGTGCCAGCAGCTTCAGGCGAGACCAGCCCCAGCATTTT | CASSFRRDQPQHF
- | - | 15 | TRBJ1-2 | TRBV6-1 | TGTGCCAGCAGTGACCCGGGAGACTTTAACTATGGCTACACCTTC | CASSDPGDFNYGYTF
- | - | 17 | TRBJ2-3 | TRBV10-1 | TGCGCCAGCAGTGATAGGACCGCCAGACAGGGCACAGATACGCAGTATTTT | CASSDRTARQGTDTQYF
TRBD2 | - | 18 | TRBJ2-3 | TRBV4-3 | TGCGCCAGCAGCCAAGTTGGGCTAGCGGGGGGACTCACAGATACGCAGTATTTT | CASSQVGLAGGLTDTQYF
TRBD1 | - | 12 | TRBJ2-1 | TRBV6-5 | TGTGCCAGCCGACAGGGATACAATGAGCAGTTCTTC | CASRQGYNEQFF
- | - | 14 | TRBJ1-1 | TRBV27 | TGTGCCAGCAGTTTCGGCATAAGAGGGACTGAAGCTTTCTTT | CASSFGIRGTEAFF
- | - | 15 | TRBJ1-5 | TRBV19 | TGTGCCAGTAGCACTACAGGGTCCGGAGCCCAGCCCCAGCATTTT | CASSTTGSGAQPQHF
- | - | 16 | TRBJ2-2 | TRBV6-4 | TGTGCCAGCAGTGAGGAAGCAGGGGCCTCCACCGGGGAGCTGTTTTTT | CASSEEAGASTGELFF
TRBD2 | - | 15 | TRBJ2-3 | TRBV9 | TGTGCCAGCAGCGTAAGCGGGGGGCGGGGAGATACGCAGTATTTT | CASSVSGGRGDTQYF
TRBD1 | once | 16 | TRBJ1-1 | TRBV11-2 | TGTGCCAGCAGCCAATCATTAGGACAGGCGAACACTGAAGCTTTCTTT | CASSQSLGQANTEAFF
- | once | 12 | TRBJ2-5 | TRBV30 | TGTGCCTGGAGTGGAGGGTTGGAGACCCAGTACTTC | CAWSGGLETQYF
- | - | 12 | TRBJ2-7 | TRBV6-1 | TGTGCCAGCCTGGCAGGGGTCCACGAGCAGTACTTC | CASLAGVHEQYF
- | - | 16 | TRBJ1-5 | TRBV27 | TGTGCCAGCAGCCTTGCCCCTCTATGGAGCAATCAGCCCCAGCATTTT | CASSLAPLWSNQPQHF
TRBD1 | - | 14 | TRBJ2-7 | TRBV29-1 | TGCAGCGTTTTCGCCGGGACAGGGCCCGACGAGCAGTACTTC | CSVFAGTGPDEQYF
- | few | 15 | TRBJ1-5 | TRBV19 | TGTGCCAGTAGGATACCAGGGGACCACCATCAGCCCCAGCATTTT | CASRIPGDHHQPQHF
- | few | 15 | TRBJ1-1 | TRBV19 | TGTGCCAGTAGTCCCGAGGAGGGGCTCGACACTGAAGCTTTCTTT | CASSPEEGLDTEAFF
- | - | 17 | TRBJ1-2 | TRBV9 | TGTGCCAGCAGCGTAGACGGTTTCGGGTCGATAAACTATGGCTACACCTTC | CASSVDGFGSINYGYTF
- | - | 16 | TRBJ2-6 | TRBV30 | TGTGCCTGGTTTGGGGGGAGTACCTCTGGGGCCAACGTCCTGACTTTC | CAWFGGSTSGANVLTF
TRBD1 | - | 15 | TRBJ1-2 | TRBV11-2 | TGTGCCAGCAGCTTATACACGGGACAGGCTAGGGGCTACACCTTC | CASSLYTGQARGYTF
TRBD2 | - | 17 | TRBJ2-3 | TRBV9 | TGTGCCAGCAGCGCCGGGACTAGCGGGGTGTTCACAGATACGCAGTATTTT | CASSAGTSGVFTDTQYF
TRBD2 | - | 15 | TRBJ2-1 | TRBV5-6 | TGTACCAGCAGCTTGGGACTAGCTCTCTACAATGAGCAGTTCTTC | CTSSLGLALYNEQFF
TRBD1 | - | 16 | TRBJ2-3 | TRBV18 | TGTGCCAGCTCACCAGGACAGGACCTCTTTACAGATACGCAGTATTTT | CASSPGQDLFTDTQYF
TRBD2 | - | 16 | TRBJ2-1 | TRBV4-1 | TGCGCCAGCAGCCGTGAGCGGGGGGGCCAGGGCCATGAGCAGTTCTTC | CASSRERGGQGHEQFF
TRBD1 | - | 16 | TRBJ2-7 | TRBV7-9 | TGTGCCAGCAGCTCGACACCGGGACAGGGAGCAGGCGAGCAGTACTTC | CASSSTPGQGAGEQYF
TRBD1 | - | 16 | TRBJ2-1 | TRBV2 | TGTGCCATTTTTTTGGGACAGGGCGAGGCCTACAATGAGCAGTTCTTC | CAIFLGQGEAYNEQFF
TRBD2 | - | 16 | TRBJ2-7 | TRBV4-3 | TGCGCCAGCAGCCCTGAGCTAGCGGGGGGGCCGTACGAGCAGTACTTC | CASSPELAGGPYEQYF
- | large | 15 | TRBJ1-5 | TRBV5-1 | TGCGCCAGCAGCTTCGCGGGTGAGGGCAATCAGCCCCAGCATTTT | CASSFAGEGNQPQHF
TRBD2 | - | 17 | TRBJ2-3 | TRBV15 | TGTGCCACCAGCAGTCCTCGACTAGCGGCCAGCACAGATACGCAGTATTTT | CATSSPRLAASTDTQYF
- | - | 15 | TRBJ2-7 | TRBV7-7 | TGTGCCAGCAGCCCCATGGAGGTTCTTAGCGACGAGCAGTACTTC | CASSPMEVLSDEQYF
TRBD2 | - | 18 | TRBJ2-5 | TRBV7-2 | TGTGCCAGCAGCTTTGCTCCGTTGACTAGCGGGGGCGGGGAGACCCAGTACTTC | CASSFAPLTSGGGETQYF
TRBD2 | - | 15 | TRBJ2-1 | TRBV10-3 | TGTGCCATCAGTGAAGGGACTAGCGCCTACAATGAGCAGTTCTTC | CAISEGTSAYNEQFF